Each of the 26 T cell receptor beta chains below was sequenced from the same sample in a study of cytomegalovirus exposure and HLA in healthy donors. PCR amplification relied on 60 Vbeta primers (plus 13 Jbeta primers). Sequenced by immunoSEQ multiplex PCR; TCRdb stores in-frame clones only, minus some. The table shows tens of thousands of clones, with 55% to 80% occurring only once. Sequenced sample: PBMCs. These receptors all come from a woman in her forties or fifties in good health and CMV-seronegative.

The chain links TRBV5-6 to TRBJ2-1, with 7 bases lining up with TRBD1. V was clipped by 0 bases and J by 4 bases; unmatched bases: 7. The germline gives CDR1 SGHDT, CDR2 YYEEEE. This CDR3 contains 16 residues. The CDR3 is CASSLGPGQLYNEQFF. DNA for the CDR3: TGTGCCAGCAGCTTGGGACCGGGACAGCTATACAATGAGCAGTTCTTC.

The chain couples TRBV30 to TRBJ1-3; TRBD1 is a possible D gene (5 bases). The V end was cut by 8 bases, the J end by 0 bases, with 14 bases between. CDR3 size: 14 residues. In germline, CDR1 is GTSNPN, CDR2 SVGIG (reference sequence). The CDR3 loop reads CATQTGNSGNTIYF. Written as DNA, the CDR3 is TGTGCCACCCAAACAGGAAACTCTGGAAACACCATATATTTT. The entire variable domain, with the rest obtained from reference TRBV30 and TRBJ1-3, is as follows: SQTIHQWPATLVQPVGSPLSLECTVEGTSNPNLYWYRQAAGRGLQLLFYSVGIGQISSEVPQNLSASRPQDRQFILSSKKLLLSDSGFYLCATQTGNSGNTIYFGEGSWLTVV.

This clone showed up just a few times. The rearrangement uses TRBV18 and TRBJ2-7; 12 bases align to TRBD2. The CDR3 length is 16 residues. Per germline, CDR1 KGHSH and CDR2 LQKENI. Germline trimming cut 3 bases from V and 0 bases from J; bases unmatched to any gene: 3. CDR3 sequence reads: CASSPGLAGVSYEQYF. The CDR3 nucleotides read TGTGCCAGCTCACCGGGACTAGCGGGTGTCTCCTACGAGCAGTACTTC. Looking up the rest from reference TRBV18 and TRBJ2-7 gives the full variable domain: NAGVMQNPRHLVRRRGQEARLRCSPMKGHSHVYWYRQLPEEGLKFMVYLQKENIIDESGMPKERFSAEFPKEGPSILRIQQVVRGDSAAYFCASSPGLAGVSYEQYFGPGTRLTVT.

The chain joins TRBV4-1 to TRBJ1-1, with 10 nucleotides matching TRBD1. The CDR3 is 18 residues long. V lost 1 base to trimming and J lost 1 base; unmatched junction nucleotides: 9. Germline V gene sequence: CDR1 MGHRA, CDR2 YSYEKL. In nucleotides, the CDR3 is TGCGCCAGCAGCCAAGGGGGCGGGACAGGGGATTGGAACACTGAAGCTTTCTTT. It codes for CASSQGGGTGDWNTEAFF.

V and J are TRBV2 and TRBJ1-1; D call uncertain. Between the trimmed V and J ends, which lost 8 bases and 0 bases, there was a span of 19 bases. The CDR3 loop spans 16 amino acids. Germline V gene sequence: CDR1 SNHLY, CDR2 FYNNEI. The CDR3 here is CASGDTVGIMNTEAFF. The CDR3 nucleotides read TGTGCCAGCGGAGACACGGTCGGGATCATGAACACTGAAGCTTTCTTT.

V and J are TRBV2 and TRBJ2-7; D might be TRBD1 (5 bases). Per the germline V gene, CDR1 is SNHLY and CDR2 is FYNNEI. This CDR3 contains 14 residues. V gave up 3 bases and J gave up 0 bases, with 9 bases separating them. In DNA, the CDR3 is TGTGCCAGCAGTGATCAGGGTAGCTCCTACGAGCAGTACTTC. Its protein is CASSDQGSSYEQYF.

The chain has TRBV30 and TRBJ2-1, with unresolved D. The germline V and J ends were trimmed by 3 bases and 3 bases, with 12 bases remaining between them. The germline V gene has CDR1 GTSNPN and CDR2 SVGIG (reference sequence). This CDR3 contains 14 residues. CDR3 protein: CAWRADGFYNEQFF. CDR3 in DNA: TGTGCCTGGAGGGCGGATGGGTTCTACAATGAGCAGTTCTTC.

The CDR3 DNA follows: TGTGCCAGCAGCTTACCCCTTTCGAGGGGGCAGGAGACCCAGTACTTC. This gives the protein CASSLPLSRGQETQYF. This chain connects TRBV7-2 to TRBJ2-5; 7 bases match TRBD1. The germline V gene has CDR1 SGHTA and CDR2 FQGNSA. The length of the CDR3 is 16 residues. Losses at the gene ends were 2 bases for V and 5 bases for J; bases not matched to a gene: 11.

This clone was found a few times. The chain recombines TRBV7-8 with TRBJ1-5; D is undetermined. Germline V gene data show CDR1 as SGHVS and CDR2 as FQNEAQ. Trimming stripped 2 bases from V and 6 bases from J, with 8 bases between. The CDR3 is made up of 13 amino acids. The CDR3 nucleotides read TGTGCCAGCAGCTTATACGACATTCAGCCCCAGCATTTT. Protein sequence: CASSLYDIQPQHF.

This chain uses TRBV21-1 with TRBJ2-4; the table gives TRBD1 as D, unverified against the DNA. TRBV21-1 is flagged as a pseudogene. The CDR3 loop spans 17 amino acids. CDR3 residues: CASSIFPSDRSQNIQYF. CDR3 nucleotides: TGTGCCAGCAGCATCTTCCCTTCTGACAGGTCCCAAAACATTCAGTACTTC.

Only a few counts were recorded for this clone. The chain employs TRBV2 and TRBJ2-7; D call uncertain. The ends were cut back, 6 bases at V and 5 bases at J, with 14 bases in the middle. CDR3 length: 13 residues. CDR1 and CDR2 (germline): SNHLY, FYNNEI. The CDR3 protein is CASREPRWDEQYF. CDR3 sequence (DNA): TGTGCCAGCAGGGAGCCCCGTTGGGACGAGCAGTACTTC.

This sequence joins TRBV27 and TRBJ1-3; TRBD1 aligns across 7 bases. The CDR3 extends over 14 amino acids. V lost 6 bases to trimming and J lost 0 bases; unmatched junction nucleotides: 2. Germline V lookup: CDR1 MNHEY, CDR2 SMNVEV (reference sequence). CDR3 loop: CASRGTDSGNTIYF. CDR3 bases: TGTGCCAGCAGAGGGACAGACTCTGGAAACACCATATATTTT.

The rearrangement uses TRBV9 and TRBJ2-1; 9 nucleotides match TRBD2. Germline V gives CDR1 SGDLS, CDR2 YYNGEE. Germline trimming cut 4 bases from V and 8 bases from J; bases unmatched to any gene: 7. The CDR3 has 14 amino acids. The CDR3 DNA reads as TGTGCCAGCAGCTTGGGACTAGCAGGCGATGAGCAGTTCTTC. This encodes CASSLGLAGDEQFF.

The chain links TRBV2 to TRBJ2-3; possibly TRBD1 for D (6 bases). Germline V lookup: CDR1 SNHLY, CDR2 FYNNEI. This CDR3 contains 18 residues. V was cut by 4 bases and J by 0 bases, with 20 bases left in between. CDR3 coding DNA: TGTGCCAGCAGTGTCAACAGGGTTCCGGAAAAAAGCACAGATACGCAGTATTTT. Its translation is CASSVNRVPEKSTDTQYF. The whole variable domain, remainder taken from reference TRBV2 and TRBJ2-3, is EPEVTQTPSHQVTQMGQEVILRCVPISNHLYFYWYRQILGQKVEFLVSFYNNEISEKSEIFDDQFSVERPDGSNFTLKIRSTKLEDSAMYFCASSVNRVPEKSTDTQYFGPGTRLTVL.

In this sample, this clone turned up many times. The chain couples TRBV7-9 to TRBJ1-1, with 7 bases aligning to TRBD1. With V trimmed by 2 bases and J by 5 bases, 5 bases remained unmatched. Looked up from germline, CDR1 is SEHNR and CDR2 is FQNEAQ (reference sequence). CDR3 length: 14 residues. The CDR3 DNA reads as TGTGCCAGCAGCTTATTTACAGGGGAGACTGAAGCTTTCTTT. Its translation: CASSLFTGETEAFF.

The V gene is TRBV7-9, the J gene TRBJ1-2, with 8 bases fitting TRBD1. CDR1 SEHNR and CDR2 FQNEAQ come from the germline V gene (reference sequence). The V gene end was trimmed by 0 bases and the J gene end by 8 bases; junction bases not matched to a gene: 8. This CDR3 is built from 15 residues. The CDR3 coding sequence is TGTGCCAGCAGCTTAGCGGACAGGGCCTCCAGGGGCTACACCTTC. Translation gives CASSLADRASRGYTF.

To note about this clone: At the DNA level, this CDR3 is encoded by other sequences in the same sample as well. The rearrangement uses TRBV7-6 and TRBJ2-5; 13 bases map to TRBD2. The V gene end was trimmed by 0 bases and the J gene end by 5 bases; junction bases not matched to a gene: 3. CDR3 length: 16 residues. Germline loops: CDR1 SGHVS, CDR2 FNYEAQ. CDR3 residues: CASSLARTSGSETQYF. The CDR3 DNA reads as TGTGCCAGCAGCTTAGCTAGGACTAGCGGGAGTGAGACCCAGTACTTC.

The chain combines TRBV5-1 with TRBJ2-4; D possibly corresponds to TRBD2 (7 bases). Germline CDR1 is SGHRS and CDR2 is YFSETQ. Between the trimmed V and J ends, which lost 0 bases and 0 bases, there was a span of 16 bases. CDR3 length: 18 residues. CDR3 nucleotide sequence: TGCGCCAGCAGCTTGGACGGGCGGGGGCCTCTAGCCAAAAACATTCAGTACTTC. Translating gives CASSLDGRGPLAKNIQYF.

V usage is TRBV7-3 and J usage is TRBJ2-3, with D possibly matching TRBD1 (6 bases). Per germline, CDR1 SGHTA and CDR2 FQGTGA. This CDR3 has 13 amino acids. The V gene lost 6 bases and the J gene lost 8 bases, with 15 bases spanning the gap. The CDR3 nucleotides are TGTGCCAGCAGTTACAATCAACAGGGTACGCAGTATTTT. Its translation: CASSYNQQGTQYF.

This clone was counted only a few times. This CDR3 reads CASSPSTTNEKLFF. CDR3 in DNA: TGTGCCAGCTCACCCTCTACAACTAATGAAAAACTGTTTTTT. The J gene is TRBJ1-4, the V gene TRBV18; D gene uncertain. V was trimmed by 3 bases and J by 0 bases, leaving 5 bases between them. The CDR3 runs to 14 residues. Looked up from germline, CDR1 is KGHSH and CDR2 is LQKENI. Supplemented by reference TRBV18 and TRBJ1-4, the full variable domain reads NAGVMQNPRHLVRRRGQEARLRCSPMKGHSHVYWYRQLPEEGLKFMVYLQKENIIDESGMPKERFSAEFPKEGPSILRIQQVVRGDSAAYFCASSPSTTNEKLFFGSGTQLSVL.

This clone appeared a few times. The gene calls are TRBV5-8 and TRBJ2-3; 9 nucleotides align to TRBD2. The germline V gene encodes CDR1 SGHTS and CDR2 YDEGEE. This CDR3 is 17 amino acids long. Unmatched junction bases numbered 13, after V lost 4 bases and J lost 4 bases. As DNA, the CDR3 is TGTGCCAGCAGCCCGGGGACTAGCTCAAGCGGGGCAGATACGCAGTATTTT. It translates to CASSPGTSSSGADTQYF.

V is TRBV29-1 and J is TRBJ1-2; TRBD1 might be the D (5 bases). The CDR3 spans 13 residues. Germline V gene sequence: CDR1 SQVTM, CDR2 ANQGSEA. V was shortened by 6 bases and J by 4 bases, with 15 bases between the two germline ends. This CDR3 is CSVERDQGYGYTF. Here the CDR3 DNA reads TGCAGCGTAGAGCGCGATCAGGGCTATGGCTACACCTTC.

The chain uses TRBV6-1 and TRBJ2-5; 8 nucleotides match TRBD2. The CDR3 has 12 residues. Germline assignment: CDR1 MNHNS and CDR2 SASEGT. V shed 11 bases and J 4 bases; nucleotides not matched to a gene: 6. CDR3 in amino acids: CACRTSGETQYF. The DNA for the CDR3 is TGTGCCTGCCGTACTAGCGGAGAGACCCAGTACTTC.

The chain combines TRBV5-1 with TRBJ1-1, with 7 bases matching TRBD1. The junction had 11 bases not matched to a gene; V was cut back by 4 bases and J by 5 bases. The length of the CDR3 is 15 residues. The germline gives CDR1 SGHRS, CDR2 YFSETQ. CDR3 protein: CASSLQRRGQTEAFF. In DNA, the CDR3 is TGCGCCAGCAGCCTCCAAAGGAGGGGGCAAACTGAAGCTTTCTTT.

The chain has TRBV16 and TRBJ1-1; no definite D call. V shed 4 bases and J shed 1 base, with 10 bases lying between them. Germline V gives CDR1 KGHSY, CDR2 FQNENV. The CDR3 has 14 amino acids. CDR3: CASSPFEGNTEAFF. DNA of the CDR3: TGTGCCAGCAGCCCGTTTGAGGGGAACACTGAAGCTTTCTTT. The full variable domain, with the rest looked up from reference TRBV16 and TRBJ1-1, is GEEVAQTPKHLVRGEGQKAKLYCAPIKGHSYVFWYQQVLKNEFKFLISFQNENVFDETGMPKERFSAKCLPNSPCSLEIQATKLEDSAVYFCASSPFEGNTEAFFGQGTRLTVV.

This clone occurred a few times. The chain's CDR3 is CASSLVGRVYTEAFF. DNA of the CDR3: TGTGCCAGCAGCTTGGTTGGCAGGGTGTACACTGAAGCTTTCTTT. The rearrangement joins TRBV5-4 to TRBJ1-1; possible D gene TRBD1, 5 bases. V dropped 0 bases and J dropped 3 bases, with 12 bases sitting between them. Germline loops: CDR1 SGHNT, CDR2 YYREEE (reference sequence). The length of the CDR3 is 15 residues.